This T cell receptor beta chain was found in a study of shared clonotypes between healthy human individuals. Donors included only healthy HIV-negative adults lacking recent acute infections or vaccinations. Across several immunoSEQ plates, the genomic DNA of each subset was split evenly. Some clones are missing from TCRdb's copy, which holds only in-frame ones; the method was immunoSEQ multiplex PCR. The sample has some 2.4 million clones, roughly 93% seen once. J was trimmed by 0 bases and V by 4 bases; bases with no gene match: 4. The germline gives CDR1 SGHNT, CDR2 YYREEE (reference sequence). This CDR3 spans 15 amino acids.

The sample taken for sequencing was naive CD4+ T cells from PBMCs. Subset specified: CD45RA+ positively selected. The source is a man aged 18 to 29 in good health. Some clones in this sample may be carry-over from other donors' samples. V usage is TRBV5-4 and J usage is TRBJ2-7; 10 nucleotides line up with TRBD2. Here the CDR3 DNA reads TGTGCCAGCAGCCCCGGGACTAGCGCCTCCTACGAGCAGTACTTC. Its protein product is CASSPGTSASYEQYF.